The 17 T cell receptor beta chains given below trace back to one sample, sequenced in a study of T cell responses to AZD1222 COVID-19 vaccine. Clones were read by immunoSEQ multiplex PCR, and TCRdb kept only the in-frame ones, dropping some. The sample carries more than 150,000 clones, around 94% recorded once. The source was peripheral blood, collected on day 0 of AZD1222 vaccination. These receptors were collected from an adult in good health.

Comment on this clone: The germline gene is not matched at one end of the junction; a read error may be the cause. Other DNA sequences of this sample code for an identical CDR3. This chain joins TRBV5-1 and TRBJ2-7; 8 bases are a match to TRBD1. Looked up from germline, CDR1 is SGHRS and CDR2 is YFSETQ. CDR3 length: 16 residues. The CDR3 is CASSSPRGQAPHEQYF. In DNA form, the CDR3 reads TGCGCCAGCAGCTCGCCCCGGGGACAGGCCCCTCACGAGCAATACTTC.

This chain joins TRBV27 and TRBJ1-2; D perhaps matches TRBD1 (6 bases). CDR3 length equals 13 residues. V was cut by 4 bases and J by 5 bases, with 11 bases left in between. The germline CDR1 and CDR2 sequences are MNHEY and SMNVEV (reference sequence). CDR3 amino acids: CASSSRGGYGYTF. The DNA of the CDR3 is TGTGCCAGCAGTTCCAGGGGAGGGTATGGCTACACCTTC.

The gene calls are TRBV19 and TRBJ1-1, with D perhaps TRBD1 (5 bases). This CDR3 is 13 amino acids long. The ends were cut back, 8 bases at V and 11 bases at J, with 21 bases in the middle. CDR1 is LNHDA, CDR2 SQIVND, per germline (reference sequence). CDR3 residues: CASRSTGNIGAFF. CDR3 bases: TGTGCCAGTCGATCTACAGGAAATATTGGGGCTTTCTTT.

The CDR3, as DNA: TGTGCCACCAGCGGGGACAGCTCCTATGGCTACACCTTC. It encodes CATSGDSSYGYTF. The V call is TRBV24-1, the J call TRBJ1-2, with 7 positions matching TRBD1. V gave up 7 bases and J gave up 4 bases; unmatched junction bases: 5. The CDR3 covers 13 residues. Germline V gives CDR1 KGHDR, CDR2 SFDVKD.

The genes are TRBV29-1 and TRBJ2-6; D is unresolved. V lost 5 bases, J lost 0 bases, and 8 bases lay in between. The CDR3 has 14 residues. CDR1 SQVTM and CDR2 ANQGSEA come from the germline V gene. The CDR3 protein is CSVSGSSGANVLTF. The CDR3 DNA sequence: TGCAGCGTTTCAGGCAGCTCTGGGGCCAACGTCCTGACTTTC.

The V call is TRBV3-1 (or the pseudogene TRBV3-2), the J call TRBJ1-1, with TRBD1 matching 7 bases. The trim removed 4 bases at V and 7 bases at J, leaving 6 bases unmatched. Germline values: CDR1 LGHDT, CDR2 YNNKEL (reference sequence). There are 13 residues in the CDR3. The CDR3 here is CASSLRQGSEAFF. The CDR3 DNA reads as TGTGCCAGCAGCCTTAGACAGGGAAGTGAAGCTTTCTTT.

The V call is TRBV18, the J call TRBJ1-5; 8 bases agree with TRBD1. Germline trimming cut 4 bases from V and 4 bases from J; bases unmatched to any gene: 3. This CDR3 has 14 amino acids. Germline V gene sequence: CDR1 KGHSH, CDR2 LQKENI. CDR3 amino acids: CASSQDRENQPQHF. The CDR3 DNA reads as TGTGCCAGCTCACAGGACAGGGAGAATCAGCCCCAGCATTTT.

The rearrangement links TRBV28 to TRBJ2-2; 7 nucleotides match TRBD1. V dropped 6 bases and J dropped 3; count of bases not matched to a gene: 7. This CDR3 contains 15 residues. In germline, CDR1 is MDHEN, CDR2 SYDVKM. DNA for the CDR3: TGTGCCAGCAGCCCGATAGACAGGGACACCGGGGAGCTGTTTTTT. Translation gives CASSPIDRDTGELFF.

This rearrangement joins TRBV12-3 or TRBV12-4 to TRBJ1-1; no clear D gene. This CDR3 contains 12 residues. V was pared by 6 bases and J by 2 bases, with 7 bases between. The chain's CDR3 is CASRTSNTEAFF. DNA of the CDR3: TGTGCCAGCAGGACAAGTAACACTGAAGCTTTCTTT.

The chain uses TRBV29-1 and TRBJ1-1, with 7 positions matching TRBD1. Germline assignment: CDR1 SQVTM and CDR2 ANQGSEA. There are 14 residues in the CDR3. V dropped 6 bases and J dropped 4; count of bases not matched to a gene: 11. CDR3 coding DNA: TGCAGCGTGGGACAGATAGGCCACGGCACTGAAGCTTTCTTT. It yields the protein CSVGQIGHGTEAFF.

This chain uses TRBV12-5 with TRBJ2-1; 12 bases fit TRBD2. With V trimmed by 1 base and J by 6 bases, 1 base remained unmatched. Germline CDR1 is LGHNT and CDR2 is FRNRAP. This CDR3 has 15 residues. CDR3 DNA sequence: TGTGCTAGTGGTTTGGCACTAGCGGGAGGCAATGAGCAGTTCTTC. Its translation is CASGLALAGGNEQFF.

The V gene is TRBV30, the J gene TRBJ2-3; D call uncertain. The CDR3 totals 11 residues. V lost 1 base and J lost 4, with 3 bases in between. CDR1 and CDR2 from the germline V gene are GTSNPN and SVGIG (reference sequence). CDR3 amino acids: CAWSAPDTQYF. CDR3 coding DNA: TGTGCCTGGAGTGCCCCAGATACGCAGTATTTT.

The chain links TRBV4-1 to TRBJ1-2, with 7 bases identical to TRBD1. The germline V gene encodes CDR1 MGHRA and CDR2 YSYEKL. The CDR3 extends over 14 amino acids. Germline trimming cut 0 bases from V and 4 bases from J; bases unmatched to any gene: 2. CDR3 sequence: CASSQERQGYGYTF. The CDR3 DNA is TGCGCCAGCAGCCAAGAGCGACAGGGCTATGGCTACACCTTC.

This rearrangement joins TRBV19 to TRBJ1-5; D unclear. CDR1 and CDR2 from the germline V gene are LNHDA and SQIVND (reference sequence). V gave up 3 bases and J gave up 5 bases, with 11 bases separating them. CDR3 length: 14 residues. The DNA of the CDR3 is TGTGCCAGTAGTATTAGCGGGCCCTATCAGCCCCAGCATTTT. Translation gives CASSISGPYQPQHF. Full variable domain (rest looked up from reference TRBV19 and TRBJ1-5): DGGITQSPKYLFRKEGQNVTLSCEQNLNHDAMYWYRQDPGQGLRLIYYSQIVNDFQKGDIAEGYSVSREKKESFPLTVTSAQKNPTAFYLCASSISGPYQPQHFGDGTRLSIL.

The CDR3 is CASSLGVAGFSTDTQYF. The DNA of the CDR3 is TGCGCCAGCAGCTTGGGGGTAGCGGGATTTAGCACAGATACGCAGTATTTT. The J gene is TRBJ2-3, the V gene TRBV5-1, with TRBD2 matching over 8 bases. Trimming removed 0 bases from V and 0 bases from J; junction bases left unmatched: 6. Germline lookup yields CDR1 SGHRS and CDR2 YFSETQ. The CDR3 contains 17 residues.

The chain recombines TRBV7-9 with TRBJ1-1; 8 nucleotides line up with TRBD1. Germline lookup yields CDR1 SEHNR and CDR2 FQNEAQ (reference sequence). V lost 3 bases and J lost 11; bases outside the gene matches: 11. The CDR3 contains 14 residues. CDR3 nucleotide sequence: TGTGCCAGCAGCTTTGGACCCGGGACAGGAGATGCTTTCTTT. Encoded protein: CASSFGPGTGDAFF.

The chain carries TRBV19 and TRBJ2-2, with a tentative D call TRBD1 (6 bases). From germline, CDR1 is LNHDA and CDR2 SQIVND (reference sequence). Trimming removed 2 bases at V and 4 bases at J, with 11 bases between. The CDR3 covers 15 residues. The CDR3 region is CASSISGVATGELFF. CDR3 nucleotide sequence: TGTGCCAGTAGTATATCAGGGGTAGCCACCGGGGAGCTGTTTTTT.